Sequencing of this T cell receptor (beta chain) was carried out in a study of T cells expressing NK-cell markers. Overall study findings and caveats: Topping the CD3+CD56-NKG2C+ fraction as well were these clonotypes, in a few donors.

Worth noting for this clonotype: Its antigen is not known.

CDR1 is MNHEY and CDR2 is SVGAGI in the germline V gene. The CDR3 is 16 residues long. TCRdb re-called the 5' RACE reads; one entry per CDR3 protein, DNA not given. Its clone listing holds about 370,000 distinct CDR3 sequences. The source is a woman aged 45-65 years in good health. The gene calls are TRBV6-5 and TRBJ2-1; TCRdb's D call of TRBD2 is untestable without DNA. Sequencing was done on a sample of blood T cells: a sorted CD56 or NKG2C T cell subset, CD4+ or CD8+ T cells, or bulk PBMC T cells (not recorded which). Here the CDR3 reads CASSPFGAGGYNEQFF.